These 29 T cell receptor beta chains were sequenced from one sample in a study of T cells in Graves' hyperthyroidism and ophthalmopathy (dated by TCRdb to about 2019). Libraries were made using multiplex PCR. TCRdb records Illumina HiSeq 2000 as the sequencer. Amplification of TCR beta CDR3 regions was carried out from RNA transcripts. The first round of RT-PCR for the TCR CDR3 was performed with the HTBI primer set and the Qiagen OneStep RT-PCR kit. TCRdb cleaned the public reads at Q25 with fastp, built clones with MiXCR and kept in-frame beta chains. All rows with the same CDR3 protein become a single entry with the most common DNA and genes. Here the sample has 380,000 or so distinct CDR3 sequences; around an eighth occur a single time. Around 20% of the sample belongs to the ten largest clones. The specimen sequenced was blood. The receptor set was obtained from a man aged 30 to 45 with Graves' hyperthyroidism that later progressed to Graves' ophthalmopathy.

This clonotype was observed a few times. The chain links TRBV15 to TRBJ2-1, with 8 bases aligning to TRBD1. CDR3 length equals 13 residues. The J segment lost 9 bases and the V segment lost 3 bases, leaving 4 bases of the junction unmatched. Germline CDR1 and CDR2: LNHNV and YYDKDF (reference sequence). The CDR3 DNA follows: TGTGCCACCAGCAGCAACAGGGGGGCTGAGCAGTTCTTC. It encodes CATSSNRGAEQFF. Supplemented by reference TRBV15 and TRBJ2-1, the full variable domain reads DAMVIQNPRYQVTQFGKPVTLSCSQTLNHNVMYWYQQKSSQAPKLLFHYYDKDFNNEADTPDNFQSRRPNTSFCFLDIRSPGLGDTAMYLCATSSNRGAEQFFGPGTRLTVL.

This clonotype was picked up a small number of times. The chain uses TRBV6-1 and TRBJ1-2, with D perhaps TRBD1 (6 bases). V was shortened by 5 bases and J by 5 bases, with 18 bases between the two germline ends. CDR3 length equals 15 residues. Germline assignment: CDR1 MNHNS and CDR2 SASEGT. CDR3 protein: CASSTTYGGGYGYTF. In DNA, the CDR3 is TGTGCCAGCAGTACAACTTATGGAGGGGGGTATGGCTACACCTTC.

This clonotype was seen ten or more times. This chain uses TRBV7-6 with TRBJ2-1, with 9 positions matching TRBD2. CDR1 and CDR2 from the germline V gene are SGHVS and FNYEAQ. The V segment lost 1 base and the J segment 7 bases; nucleotides outside the gene matches: 5. The length of the CDR3 is 15 residues. CDR3 nucleotide sequence: TGTGCCAGCAGCTTAGGCGGGGGGGCGACTAATGAGCAGTTCTTC. The encoded protein is CASSLGGGATNEQFF.

The chain links TRBV6-6 to TRBJ2-1, with 8 bases fitting TRBD2. The CDR3 extends over 18 amino acids. V lost 0 bases, J lost 8 bases, and 15 bases stayed unmatched. Germline CDR1 MNHNY, CDR2 SVGAGI (reference sequence). The CDR3 nucleotides read TGTGCCAGCAGTTACTCGTTGAGCGGGACTAGTGGATTTTATGAGCAGTTCTTC. This encodes CASSYSLSGTSGFYEQFF.

The V gene is TRBV7-8, the J gene TRBJ1-6, with unresolved D. The V gene lost 5 bases and the J gene lost 0 bases, with 17 bases spanning the gap. This CDR3 is 18 amino acids long. Germline V gene data show CDR1 as SGHVS and CDR2 as FQNEAQ. This chain's CDR3 is CASSEWTAPSSYNSPLHF. The CDR3 DNA is TGTGCCAGCAGCGAATGGACTGCCCCTAGCTCCTATAATTCACCCCTCCACTTT.

This clonotype was seen many times. The rearrangement links TRBV12-3 or TRBV12-4 to TRBJ1-2; D unresolved. The CDR3 loop spans 12 amino acids. The V end was cut by 3 bases, the J end by 8 bases, with 10 bases between. The CDR3 nucleotides read TGTGCCAGCAGTTTTCGGGGAGGAGGCTACACCTTC. This sequence encodes CASSFRGGGYTF.

There are many counts of this clonotype. The V gene is TRBV20-1, the J gene TRBJ1-6; 11 bases agree with TRBD1. The CDR3 loop spans 14 amino acids. CDR1 and CDR2 from the germline V gene are DFQATT and SNEGSKA (reference sequence). The junction had 4 bases not matched to a gene; V was cut back by 3 bases and J by 9 bases. The CDR3 sequence: CSARAGTGGSPLHF. The CDR3 DNA follows: TGCAGTGCTAGGGCCGGGACAGGGGGTTCACCCCTCCACTTT.

V is TRBV7-8 and J is TRBJ1-5; 7 bases fit TRBD1. Trimming cost V 7 bases and J 5 bases; bases outside gene matches: 11. From germline, CDR1 is SGHVS and CDR2 FQNEAQ. CDR3 length equals 15 residues. The CDR3 DNA is TGTGCCAGCACCCCTGGACGGGACAGTCATCAGCCCCAGCATTTT. Translated, it gives CASTPGRDSHQPQHF.

This clonotype was counted many times. The chain has TRBV2 and TRBJ1-2; tentative D call: TRBD1 (6 bases). V was shortened by 6 bases and J by 0 bases, with 14 bases between the two germline ends. This CDR3 comprises 15 residues. In germline, CDR1 is SNHLY, CDR2 FYNNEI. In nucleotides, the CDR3 is TGTGCCAGCAGAACCCGGGACACTGCTAACTATGGCTACACCTTC. Protein product: CASRTRDTANYGYTF.

The chain joins TRBV9 to TRBJ1-3; D is perhaps TRBD1 (5 bases). Germline V gene sequence: CDR1 SGDLS, CDR2 YYNGEE. V shed 0 bases and J shed 0 bases, with 13 bases lying between them. This CDR3 contains 17 residues. CDR3: CASSVATGRLSGNTIYF. DNA for the CDR3: TGTGCCAGCAGCGTAGCTACGGGACGTCTCTCTGGAAACACCATATATTTT.

Ten or more counts support this clonotype. The rearrangement uses TRBV11-2 and TRBJ2-1, with 7 nucleotides matching TRBD1. J was trimmed by 0 bases and V by 3 bases; bases with no gene match: 5. The CDR3 is 16 amino acids. Germline V gene lookup returns CDR1 SGHAT and CDR2 FQNNGV. Here the CDR3 DNA reads TGTGCCAGCAGCTTGATACAGGGGAGCTCCTACAATGAGCAGTTCTTC. Translated: CASSLIQGSSYNEQFF. Based on the CDR3 plus reference TRBV11-2 and TRBJ2-1, the full variable domain is EAGVAQSPRYKIIEKRQSVAFWCNPISGHATLYWYQQILGQGPKLLIQFQNNGVVDDSQLPKDRFSAERLKGVDSTLKIQPAKLEDSAVYLCASSLIQGSSYNEQFFGPGTRLTVL.

This clonotype turned up a few times. It may be a read error: a sequence one base away is much more abundant. The chain links TRBV11-2 to TRBJ1-1; D remains unclear. The CDR3 extends over 13 amino acids. The V gene lost 1 base and the J gene lost 4 bases, with 7 bases spanning the gap. In germline, CDR1 is SGHAT, CDR2 FQNNGV. CDR3 nucleotide sequence: TGTGCCAGCAGCTTAGGGTCGAGCACTGAAGCTTTCTTT. Amino acids: CASSLGSSTEAFF.

This clonotype was recorded at least ten times. The chain couples TRBV6-6 to TRBJ1-2; D is possibly TRBD1 (5 bases). Looked up from germline, CDR1 is MNHNY and CDR2 is SVGAGI (reference sequence). CDR3 length: 13 amino acids. Trimming removed 2 bases at V and 4 bases at J, with 8 bases between. CDR3 in amino acids: CASSYRGGYGYTF. In DNA, the CDR3 is TGTGCCAGCAGTTACAGGGGCGGCTATGGCTACACCTTC.

There are a few counts of this clonotype. The chain recombines TRBV19 with TRBJ1-2; 8 nucleotides align to TRBD1. Per germline, CDR1 LNHDA and CDR2 SQIVND (reference sequence). V lost 6 bases, J lost 3 bases, and 3 bases stayed unmatched. This CDR3 region has 13 residues. The CDR3 region is CASSTDRDYGYTF. CDR3 nucleotide sequence: TGTGCCAGTAGCACGGACAGGGACTATGGCTACACCTTC.

This clonotype has at least ten counts. V and J are TRBV2 and TRBJ1-4; 7 bases map to TRBD1. The ends lost 7 bases at V and 0 bases at J; junction bases unmatched: 11. Germline-derived CDR1 and CDR2 are SNHLY and FYNNEI. The CDR3 is 17 residues long. The CDR3 DNA is TGTGCCAGCACCCCGAACCCTGGGACAGCAACTAATGAAAAACTGTTTTTT. Translated: CASTPNPGTATNEKLFF.

This clonotype occurred many times. V gene TRBV18 combines with J gene TRBJ1-1; D uncertain. V lost 3 bases to trimming and J lost 3 bases, with 14 bases between them. There are 15 residues in the CDR3. CDR1 is KGHSH and CDR2 is LQKENI in the germline V gene. The CDR3 spells CASSPDPGADTEAFF. CDR3 DNA sequence: TGTGCCAGCTCACCTGACCCGGGCGCGGACACTGAAGCTTTCTTT.

Note on this clonotype: A much larger clone lies a single base off, so this may be a read error. The chain has TRBV9 and TRBJ1-4; no clear D. From germline, CDR1 is SGDLS and CDR2 YYNGEE. This CDR3 contains 14 residues. CDR3 amino acids: CASSLQAFNEKPFF. CDR3 nucleotides: TGTGCCAGCAGCCTCCAGGCGTTTAATGAAAAACCGTTTTTT.

This clonotype was detected many times. This chain links TRBV11-2 with TRBJ1-2, with a possible D match to TRBD1 (5 bases). The CDR3 consists of 12 residues. Germline V gene sequence: CDR1 SGHAT, CDR2 FQNNGV. The ends were cut back, 3 bases at V and 8 bases at J, with 10 bases in the middle. The CDR3 here is CASSFGARGYTF. CDR3 DNA: TGTGCCAGCAGCTTTGGGGCTAGGGGCTACACCTTC.

This clonotype was seen many times. J is TRBJ1-3 and V is TRBV7-9; TRBD1 matches 7 bases. The V gene's germline CDR1 is SEHNR and CDR2 FQNEAQ (reference sequence). This CDR3 region has 15 residues. The V and J ends lost 3 bases and 0 bases, in that order; junction bases with no gene match: 2. CDR3 DNA sequence: TGTGCCAGCAGCTTCGACAGGGTCTCTGGAAACACCATATATTTT. Translated, it gives CASSFDRVSGNTIYF.

This clonotype has only a few counts. Since no conserved phenylalanine or tryptophan closes the CDR3, a read error is the likely cause. J is TRBJ1-1 and V is TRBV19, with TRBD1 as a possible D gene (5 bases). Per the germline V gene, CDR1 is LNHDA and CDR2 is SQIVND (reference sequence). Trimming removed 9 bases at V and 3 bases at J, with 14 bases between. The CDR3 runs to 13 residues. The CDR3 DNA reads as TGTGCCAGCCTCCGACGGGGCCACACTGAAGCTTTCCTT. Residues: CASLRRGHTEAFL.

The V call is TRBV6-1, the J call TRBJ1-2, with D maybe TRBD1 (6 bases). V lost 6 bases to trimming and J lost 6 bases, with 14 bases between them. The CDR3 has 13 amino acids. Per the germline V gene, CDR1 is MNHNS and CDR2 is SASEGT. CDR3 region: CASSPVRGNGYTF. In DNA form, the CDR3 reads TGTGCCAGCAGCCCCGTTAGGGGGAATGGCTACACCTTC.

The genes are TRBV19 and TRBJ2-3; D may correspond to TRBD1 or TRBD2 (5 bases each). This CDR3 contains 14 residues. Germline V gene data show CDR1 as LNHDA and CDR2 as SQIVND (reference sequence). The V gene lost 2 bases and the J gene lost 5 bases, with 11 bases spanning the gap. The CDR3 DNA sequence: TGTGCCAGTAGTATATCGGGGCCTGAAGATACGCAGTATTTT. Protein product: CASSISGPEDTQYF.

This clonotype has at least ten counts. The chain employs TRBV7-9 and TRBJ1-3; no definite D call. Trimming took 1 base from V and 1 from J, leaving 8 bases between them. The CDR3 runs 15 residues. Per germline, CDR1 SEHNR and CDR2 FQNEAQ (reference sequence). Written as DNA, the CDR3 is TGTGCCAGCAGCTTAGGCCGCGGATCTGGAAACACCATATATTTT. Translated: CASSLGRGSGNTIYF.

The chain couples TRBV4-1 to TRBJ2-7, with D tentatively TRBD1 (6 bases). V was shortened by 1 base and J by 1 base, with 8 bases between the two germline ends. Germline V gene data show CDR1 as MGHRA and CDR2 as YSYEKL. The CDR3 spans 14 residues. In nucleotides, the CDR3 is TGCGCCAGCAGCCAAGTTGGACAGTCCTACGAGCAGTACTTC. It is translated as CASSQVGQSYEQYF.

This clonotype was recorded at least ten times. The CDR3 DNA reads TGCGCCAGCAGCTGGACCACAGGGGTCTATGGCTACACCTTC. Its protein product is CASSWTTGVYGYTF. This chain links TRBV5-1 with TRBJ1-2; TRBD1 agrees at 7 bases. CDR1 and CDR2 (germline): SGHRS, YFSETQ. V trimming: 3 bases; J trimming: 4 bases; junction bases outside the gene matches: 6. The CDR3 spans 14 residues.

The J gene is TRBJ2-1, the V gene TRBV10-3; possible D gene TRBD2, 7 bases. The CDR3 loop spans 15 amino acids. The germline V and J ends were trimmed by 0 bases and 7 bases, with 13 bases remaining between them. Germline CDR1 is ENHRY and CDR2 is SYGVKD. CDR3 bases: TGTGCCATCAGTGAGTCGGGGGGGCCGGGAAATGAGCAGTTCTTC. As protein: CAISESGGPGNEQFF.

This clonotype was seen repeatedly, ten times or more. The chain uses TRBV6-5 and TRBJ2-7, with 10 nucleotides matching TRBD1. CDR1 is MNHEY and CDR2 is SVGAGI in the germline V gene. The CDR3 spans 15 residues. Trimming removed 5 bases from V and 4 bases from J; junction bases left unmatched: 8. The chain's CDR3 is CASSTRQGAPYEQYF. The CDR3 DNA follows: TGTGCCAGCAGTACTCGACAGGGGGCCCCGTACGAGCAGTACTTC.

CDR3 DNA sequence: TGTGCCAGTAGTATGTCGGGGGACCCCTACAATGAGCAGTTCTTC. This translates into CASSMSGDPYNEQFF. The rearrangement links TRBV19 to TRBJ2-1; D is possibly TRBD2 (6 bases). CDR3 length equals 15 residues. The V gene lost 3 bases and the J gene lost 2 bases, with 11 bases spanning the gap. Germline assignment: CDR1 LNHDA and CDR2 SQIVND (reference sequence).

This clonotype was counted ten times or more. This chain links TRBV6-1 with TRBJ2-3; 7 nucleotides line up with TRBD2. Germline V gives CDR1 MNHNS, CDR2 SASEGT. The CDR3 consists of 14 residues. V shed 8 bases and J 2 bases; nucleotides not matched to a gene: 7. Written as DNA, the CDR3 is TGTGCCAGCCTGAGGGGACTATCCACAGATACGCAGTATTTT. Its protein is CASLRGLSTDTQYF.